This TCR beta chain was sequenced during a study of blood T cell repertoires in COVID-19. The CDR3 sequence is 15 residues long. CDR1 is SGDLS, CDR2 YYNGEE, per germline. V lost 3 bases and J lost 1, with 11 bases in between. Sequenced by immunoSEQ multiplex PCR; TCRdb stores in-frame clones only, minus some. This repertoire shows 95,000 to 150,000 clones, around 80% found once; its top ten account for 15% to 20%. The V gene is TRBV9, the J gene TRBJ2-1; weak D call: TRBD2 (6 bases). The sample taken for sequencing was peripheral blood. This receptor was obtained from a man between 60 and 70 years old with active or convalescent COVID-19. The CDR3 spells CASSGASASYNEQFF. For the CDR3, the DNA is TGTGCCAGCAGCGGGGCTAGCGCGTCCTACAATGAGCAGTTCTTC.